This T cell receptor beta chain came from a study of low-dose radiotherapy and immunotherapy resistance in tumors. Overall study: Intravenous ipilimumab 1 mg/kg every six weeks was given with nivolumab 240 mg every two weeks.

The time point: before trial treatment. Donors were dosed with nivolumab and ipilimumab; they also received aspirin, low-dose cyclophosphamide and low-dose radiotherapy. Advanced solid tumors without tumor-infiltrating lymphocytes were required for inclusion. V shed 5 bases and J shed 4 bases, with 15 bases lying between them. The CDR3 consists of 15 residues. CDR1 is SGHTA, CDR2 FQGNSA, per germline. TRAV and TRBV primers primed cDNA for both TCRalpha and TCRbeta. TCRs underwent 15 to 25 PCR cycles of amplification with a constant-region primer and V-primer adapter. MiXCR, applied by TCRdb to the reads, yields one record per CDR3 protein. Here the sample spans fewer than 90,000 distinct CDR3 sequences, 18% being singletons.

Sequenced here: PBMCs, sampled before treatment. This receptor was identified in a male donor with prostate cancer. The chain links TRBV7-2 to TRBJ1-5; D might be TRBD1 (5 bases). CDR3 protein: CASSRSDSLNQPQHF. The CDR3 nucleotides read TGTGCCAGCAGCCGATCCGACAGCCTTAATCAGCCCCAGCATTTT.